A selection of T cell receptor beta chains follows, all from one sample in a study of blood T cell repertoires in COVID-19. The table came from immunoSEQ multiplex PCR; TCRdb's copy has only in-frame clones and leaves some out. Among approximately 70,000 clones, approximately 85% were seen once, and the ten largest hold roughly a third. The sequenced material came from peripheral blood. The receptor source for this set is an elderly woman with active or convalescent COVID-19. Both conserved end residues are part of each CDR3. A D gene is named only where the DNA matches it firmly. Where a row states a size, it is once, few, many or the class of an expanded clone; other rows omit it.

j_call | clone_size | d_call | v_call | cdr3_nt | cdr3_aa
TRBJ1-2 | . | TRBD1 | TRBV30 | TGTGCCTGGAGTCCAGGGGGCCCTAATGGCTACACCTTC | CAWSPGGPNGYTF
TRBJ2-1 | . | TRBD2 | TRBV27 | TGTGCCAGCAGTGGAGTAGCGGGGGGAAACAATGAGCAGTTCTTC | CASSGVAGGNNEQFF
TRBJ2-7 | once | TRBD2 | TRBV2 | TGTGCCAGCCGGCAGTGGGGGGGAACTGGCGAGCAGTACTTC | CASRQWGGTGEQYF
TRBJ2-7 | . | . | TRBV20-1 | TGCAGTGCTGGGGGCAGCTACGAGCAGTACTTC | CSAGGSYEQYF
TRBJ2-6 | . | . | TRBV10-3 | TGTGCCATCCCCCTGTACTCTGGGGCCAACGTCCTGACTTTC | CAIPLYSGANVLTF
TRBJ2-5 | . | . | TRBV27 | TGTGCCAGCAGCCAGGACCTCGACAGACAAGAGACCCAGTACTTC | CASSQDLDRQETQYF
TRBJ2-1 | . | . | TRBV20-1 | TGCAGCATAGGGGCGGTTAGTGAGCAGTTCTTC | CSIGAVSEQFF
TRBJ1-1 | . | . | TRBV4-2 | TGTGCCAGCAGCCAAGTTGCACAGACGAACACTGAAGCTTTCTTT | CASSQVAQTNTEAFF
TRBJ2-5 | . | TRBD1 | TRBV5-1 | TGCGCCAGCAGCTCCCCCTCGACCCCGGGACAGGGGATAGAGACCCAGTACTTC | CASSSPSTPGQGIETQYF
TRBJ2-2 | . | TRBD1 | TRBV19 | TGTGCCAGTCGGGACAGGAACACCGGGGAGCTGTTTTTT | CASRDRNTGELFF